These 10 T cell receptor beta chains were sequenced from one sample in a study of patients and donors after allogeneic stem cell transplantation. TCRdb analysed the RT-PCR reads with MiXCR anew, one entry per CDR3 protein. In the table there are roughly 880,000 distinct CDR3 sequences, 15% to 20% of which are singletons. Sequenced: blood, either unsorted or a sorted T cell fraction (not recorded which). The source is a human donor who was either an allogeneic HSCT recipient or a stem cell or donor lymphocyte infusion donor (not recorded which). It is not recorded whose cells these are; they may come from a transplant donor.

This clonotype was picked up a small number of times. The junction does not match germline at one end; this may be a read error. The rearrangement joins TRBV12-3 or TRBV12-4 to TRBJ2-2; maybe TRBD1 (5 bases). The CDR3 consists of 15 residues. For the CDR3, the DNA is TGTGCCAGCCGTTTCTCAGGGTTACGAGCCGGGGAGCTGTTTTTT. Its translation: CASRFSGLRAGELFF.

This clonotype came up a few times. The rearrangement uses TRBV4-3 and TRBJ1-2; no definite D call. V lost 6 bases to trimming and J lost 4 bases, with 18 bases between them. Germline V gives CDR1 LGHNA, CDR2 YSLEER. The CDR3 consists of 15 residues. The CDR3 reads CASSTRSPGGYGYTF. The CDR3 DNA reads as TGCGCCAGCAGTACAAGGTCCCCGGGAGGCTATGGCTACACCTTC.

The chain carries TRBV5-1 and TRBJ1-6; 7 bases map to TRBD1. This CDR3 spans 15 amino acids. Germline CDR1 and CDR2: SGHRS and YFSETQ. The junction had 8 bases not matched to a gene; V was cut back by 4 bases and J by 7 bases. CDR3 region: CASSPDRAENSPLHF. DNA of the CDR3: TGCGCCAGCAGCCCCGACAGGGCCGAAAATTCACCCCTCCACTTT. Based on the CDR3 plus reference TRBV5-1 and TRBJ1-6, the full variable domain is KAGVTQTPRYLIKTRGQQVTLSCSPISGHRSVSWYQQTPGQGLQFLFEYFSETQRNKGNFPGRFSGRQFSNSRSEMNVSTLELGDSALYLCASSPDRAENSPLHFGNGTRLTVT.

This clonotype was seen more than once but under ten times. The chain is built from TRBV29-1 and TRBJ2-1, with 13 bases aligning to TRBD2. This CDR3 is built from 15 residues. CDR1 is SQVTM and CDR2 is ANQGSEA in the germline V gene. V was pared by 7 bases and J by 4 bases, with 7 bases of the junction left unmatched. The CDR3 DNA is TGCAGCGCGCGACTAGCGGGAGGACGATACAATGAGCAGTTCTTC. The encoded protein is CSARLAGGRYNEQFF.

The chain joins TRBV30 to TRBJ2-2, with a possible D match to TRBD1 (5 bases). CDR3 length: 14 residues. Germline-derived CDR1 and CDR2 are GTSNPN and SVGIG (reference sequence). V lost 1 base to trimming and J lost 6 bases, with 12 bases between them. The CDR3 protein is CAWSADSPAGELFF. The CDR3 DNA reads TGTGCCTGGAGTGCCGACAGTCCCGCCGGGGAGCTGTTTTTT. The variable domain in full, completed from reference TRBV30 and TRBJ2-2, reads SQTIHQWPATLVQPVGSPLSLECTVEGTSNPNLYWYRQAAGRGLQLLFYSVGIGQISSEVPQNLSASRPQDRQFILSSKKLLLSDSGFYLCAWSADSPAGELFFGEGSRLTVL.

This clonotype has just a few counts. V is TRBV5-1 and J is TRBJ2-7; either TRBD1 or TRBD2 may fit D (5 bases each). The germline CDR1 and CDR2 sequences are SGHRS and YFSETQ. Trimming shortened V by 0 bases and J by 7 bases, and 11 bases separated the two germline ends. This CDR3 is built from 13 residues. The CDR3 is CASSLAGTREQYF. The CDR3 bases are TGCGCCAGCAGCTTGGCCGGGACGCGTGAGCAGTACTTC.

This clonotype was observed many times. The chain couples TRBV5-1 to TRBJ1-1, with TRBD1 matching over 7 bases. Germline V gene sequence: CDR1 SGHRS, CDR2 YFSETQ. There are 14 residues in the CDR3. Trimming took 1 base from V and 3 from J; bases not matched to a gene: 3. The CDR3 reads CASSLPGGHTEAFF. In nucleotides, the CDR3 is TGCGCCAGCAGCTTGCCAGGGGGACACACTGAAGCTTTCTTT.

This sequence joins TRBV5-5 and TRBJ2-3; no reliable D call. Trimming pared 0 bases from V and 6 bases from J, leaving 11 bases between. The CDR3 totals 14 residues. Germline V gives CDR1 SGHKS, CDR2 YYEKEE (reference sequence). The CDR3 nucleotides are TGTGCCAGCAGCTTGGATGGTGCCTCCGATACGCAGTATTTT. Translation gives CASSLDGASDTQYF.

This clonotype showed up many times. This chain links TRBV20-1 with TRBJ2-3; D might be TRBD2 (5 bases). The germline V and J ends were trimmed by 5 bases and 3 bases, with 9 bases remaining between them. Germline V CDR1 and CDR2: DFQATT, SNEGSKA (reference sequence). There are 12 residues in the CDR3. The chain's CDR3 is CSAELGTDTQYF. CDR3 sequence (DNA): TGCAGTGCTGAACTAGGTACAGATACGCAGTATTTT.

This clonotype was found once. The chain has TRBV27 and TRBJ1-1; 9 bases map to TRBD1. The CDR3 runs 15 residues. Germline V CDR1 and CDR2: MNHEY, SMNVEV (reference sequence). Losses at the gene ends were 0 bases for V and 6 bases for J; bases not matched to a gene: 5. The CDR3 reads CASSLSTGGKSEAFF. CDR3 DNA: TGTGCCAGCAGTTTATCCACAGGGGGCAAGTCTGAAGCTTTCTTT.